This T cell receptor (beta chain) was recovered during a study of control samples from healthy donors and cancer patients. Assay used: immunoSEQ multiplex PCR; TCRdb lists only in-frame clones, some missing. This sample has 150,000 to 180,000 clones, with about 94% found just once. Source material: blood. This receptor was taken from a man aged 35 to 55 in good health.

As DNA, the CDR3 is TGTGCCAGCAGCGTCGTATGGGGATCCTTGGGGGGCTACACCTTC. Translated, it gives CASSVVWGSLGGYTF. The gene calls are TRBV28 and TRBJ1-2; D gene ambiguous. V gave up 6 bases and J gave up 8 bases, with 22 bases separating them. Germline-derived CDR1 and CDR2 are MDHEN and SYDVKM. This CDR3 is 15 amino acids long.